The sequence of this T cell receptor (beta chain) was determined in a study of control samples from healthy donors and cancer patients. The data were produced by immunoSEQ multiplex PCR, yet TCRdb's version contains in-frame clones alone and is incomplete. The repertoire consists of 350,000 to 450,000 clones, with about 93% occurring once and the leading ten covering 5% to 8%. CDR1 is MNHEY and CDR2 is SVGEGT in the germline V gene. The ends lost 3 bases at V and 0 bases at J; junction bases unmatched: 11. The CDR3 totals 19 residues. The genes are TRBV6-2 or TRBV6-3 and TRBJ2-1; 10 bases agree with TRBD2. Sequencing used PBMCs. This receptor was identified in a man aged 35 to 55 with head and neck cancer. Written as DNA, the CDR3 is TGTGCCAGCAGTTATAGTACTTTCCTAGCGGGAGCCTCCTACAATGAGCAGTTCTTC. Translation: CASSYSTFLAGASYNEQFF.